A single sample gave rise to the 2 T cell receptor beta chains below, sequenced in a study of T cells after yellow fever vaccination. TCRdb analysed the 5' RACE reads with MiXCR anew, one entry per CDR3 protein. The sample has over 45,000 distinct CDR3 sequences, 5.5% to 6% seen once; the top ten hold 25% to 40%. Sequences were derived from PBMCs, either bulk or a sorted T-cell subset (CD4+, CD8+, memory, or dextramer-sorted; not recorded which), sampled on the day of the yellow fever booster vaccination. The receptors were sampled from a man younger than 35 who received the YFV17D yellow fever vaccine.

This clonotype was recorded at least ten times. The chain joins TRBV3-1 to TRBJ2-3; 12 nucleotides agree with TRBD2. The ends lost 2 bases at V and 3 bases at J; junction bases unmatched: 12. The germline V gene encodes CDR1 LGHDT and CDR2 YNNKEL (reference sequence). The CDR3 loop spans 19 amino acids. DNA for the CDR3: TGTGCCAGCAGCCAAAATCCGCTGACTAGCGGGGGTCGTACAGATACGCAGTATTTT. It translates to CASSQNPLTSGGRTDTQYF.

This clonotype showed up many times. This chain uses TRBV7-8 with TRBJ2-5; the match to TRBD2 covers 8 bases. Germline CDR1 reads SGHVS; CDR2 reads FQNEAQ. The CDR3 length is 14 residues. The ends lost 6 bases at V and 0 bases at J; junction bases unmatched: 3. This CDR3 is CASSQLADQETQYF. DNA of the CDR3: TGTGCCAGCAGTCAACTAGCGGACCAAGAGACCCAGTACTTC.